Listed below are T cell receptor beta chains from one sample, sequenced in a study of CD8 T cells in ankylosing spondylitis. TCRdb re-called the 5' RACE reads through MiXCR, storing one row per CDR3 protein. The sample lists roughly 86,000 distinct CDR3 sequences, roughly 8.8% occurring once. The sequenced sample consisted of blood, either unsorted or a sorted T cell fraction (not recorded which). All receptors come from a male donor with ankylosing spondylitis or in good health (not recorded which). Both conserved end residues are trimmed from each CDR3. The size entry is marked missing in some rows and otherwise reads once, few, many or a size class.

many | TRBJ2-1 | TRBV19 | ASSFSWDGYNEQF
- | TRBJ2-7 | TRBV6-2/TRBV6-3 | ASAASGGLVYEQY
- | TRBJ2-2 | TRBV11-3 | ASSEAQTGELF
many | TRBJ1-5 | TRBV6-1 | ASSVGDNQPQH
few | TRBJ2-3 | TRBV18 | ASSIEQTGGGTDTQY
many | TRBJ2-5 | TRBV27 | ASKHWNLETQY
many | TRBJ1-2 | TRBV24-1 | ATSGDGYGYT
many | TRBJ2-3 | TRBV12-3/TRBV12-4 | ASSGTSGGAGTDTQY
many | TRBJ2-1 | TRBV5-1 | ASSFERVGEQF
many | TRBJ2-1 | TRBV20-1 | SARASGGVAF
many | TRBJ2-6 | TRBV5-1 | ASSLDGMSGANVLT
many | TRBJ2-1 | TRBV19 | ASSPGQGGNNEQF
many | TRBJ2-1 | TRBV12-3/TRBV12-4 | ASSRGGGLPSYNEQF
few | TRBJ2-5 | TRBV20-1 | SARKAATQY
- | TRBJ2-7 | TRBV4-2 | ASSQVISGSYEQY
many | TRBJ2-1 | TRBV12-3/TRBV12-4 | ASRQGQRVF
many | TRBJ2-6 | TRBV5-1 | ASSMISGANVLT
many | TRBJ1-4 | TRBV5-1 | ASSSGQDEKLF
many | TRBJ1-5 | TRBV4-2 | ASSQGGDRSNQPQH
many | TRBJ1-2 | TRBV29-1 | SVEGQGAQDLGGYT
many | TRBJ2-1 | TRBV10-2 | ASSELRGMNEQF
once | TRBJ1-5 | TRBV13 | ASSLRVTGRSQPQH
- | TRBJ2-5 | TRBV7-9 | ASSRNQETQY
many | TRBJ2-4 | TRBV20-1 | SANQGVTGKNIQY
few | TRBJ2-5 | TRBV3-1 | ASSQPVAGALSGETQY
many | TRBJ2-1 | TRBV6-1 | ASSEEGFEQF
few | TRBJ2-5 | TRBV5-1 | ASSLRGSGAEETQY
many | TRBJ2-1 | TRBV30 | AWSVTAYNEQF
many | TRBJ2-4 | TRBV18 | ASSPSAELAKNIQY
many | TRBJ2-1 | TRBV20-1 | SARDPRGSSYNEQF
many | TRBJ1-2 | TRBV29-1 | SVEEGIGSYGYT
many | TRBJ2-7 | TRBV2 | ASSLLYEQY
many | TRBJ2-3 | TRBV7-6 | ASSQAGGPPDTQY
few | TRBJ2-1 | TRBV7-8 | ASSPRVGTSGGGEQF